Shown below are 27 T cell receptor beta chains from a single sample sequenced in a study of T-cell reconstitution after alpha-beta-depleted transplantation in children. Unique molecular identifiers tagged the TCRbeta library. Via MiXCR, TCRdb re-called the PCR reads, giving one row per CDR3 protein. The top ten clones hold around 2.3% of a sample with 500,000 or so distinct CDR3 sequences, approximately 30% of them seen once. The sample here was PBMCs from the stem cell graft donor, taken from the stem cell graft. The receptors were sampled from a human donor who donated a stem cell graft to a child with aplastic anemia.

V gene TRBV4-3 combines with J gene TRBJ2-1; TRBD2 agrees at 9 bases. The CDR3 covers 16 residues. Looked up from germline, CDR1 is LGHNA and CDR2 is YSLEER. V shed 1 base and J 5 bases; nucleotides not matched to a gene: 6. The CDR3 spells CASSQAGLAWDNEQFF. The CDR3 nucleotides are TGCGCCAGCAGCCAAGCCGGACTAGCGTGGGACAATGAGCAGTTCTTC.

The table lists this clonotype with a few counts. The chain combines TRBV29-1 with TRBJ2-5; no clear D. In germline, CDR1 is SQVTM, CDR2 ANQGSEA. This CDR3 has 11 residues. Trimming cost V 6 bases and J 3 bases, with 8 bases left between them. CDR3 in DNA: TGCAGCGTAGGTCAGAAAGAGACCCAGTACTTC. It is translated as CSVGQKETQYF.

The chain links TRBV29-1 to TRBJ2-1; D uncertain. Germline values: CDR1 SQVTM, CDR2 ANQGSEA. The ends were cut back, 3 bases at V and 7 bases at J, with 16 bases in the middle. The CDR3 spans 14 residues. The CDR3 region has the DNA TGCAGCGTTGAGCAGGCCTACCCGAGGAATGAGCAGTTCTTC. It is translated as CSVEQAYPRNEQFF.

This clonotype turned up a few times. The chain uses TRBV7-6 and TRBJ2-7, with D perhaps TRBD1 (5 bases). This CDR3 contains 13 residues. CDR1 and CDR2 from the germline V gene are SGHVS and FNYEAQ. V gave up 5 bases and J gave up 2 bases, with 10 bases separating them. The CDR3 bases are TGTGCCAGCAGCCATTCGACAGCCTACGAGCAGTACTTC. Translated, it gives CASSHSTAYEQYF.

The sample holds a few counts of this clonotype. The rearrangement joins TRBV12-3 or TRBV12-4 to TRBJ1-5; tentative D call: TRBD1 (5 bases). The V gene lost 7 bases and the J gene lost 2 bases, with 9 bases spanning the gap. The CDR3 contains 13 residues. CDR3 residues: CASMGRGNQPQHF. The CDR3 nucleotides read TGTGCCAGCATGGGACGAGGCAATCAGCCCCAGCATTTT.

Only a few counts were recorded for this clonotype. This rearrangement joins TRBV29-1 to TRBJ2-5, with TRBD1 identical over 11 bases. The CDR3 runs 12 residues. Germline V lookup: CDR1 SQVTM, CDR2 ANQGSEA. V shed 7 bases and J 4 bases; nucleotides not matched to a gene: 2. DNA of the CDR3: TGCAGCGGTGGACAGGGGGCAGAGACCCAGTACTTC. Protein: CSGGQGAETQYF.

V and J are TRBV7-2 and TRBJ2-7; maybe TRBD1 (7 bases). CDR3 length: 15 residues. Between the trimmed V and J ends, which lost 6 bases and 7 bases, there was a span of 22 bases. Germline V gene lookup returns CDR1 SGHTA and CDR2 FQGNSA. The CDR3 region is CASSQTEGAASEQYV. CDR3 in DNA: TGTGCCAGCAGTCAAACGGAGGGGGCGGCAAGTGAGCAGTACGTC.

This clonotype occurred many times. The CDR3 loop is CASSFLGDGYTF. The CDR3 bases are TGTGCCAGCAGCTTCCTCGGGGATGGCTACACCTTC. The chain combines TRBV5-6 with TRBJ1-2; D is undetermined. The CDR3 runs to 12 residues. V was clipped by 2 bases and J by 6 bases, with 8 bases between them. Per germline, CDR1 SGHDT and CDR2 YYEEEE. Variable domain in full (rest from reference TRBV5-6 and TRBJ1-2): DAGVTQSPTHLIKTRGQQVTLRCSPKSGHDTVSWYQQALGQGPQFIFQYYEEEERQRGNFPDRFSGHQFPNYSSELNVNALLLGDSALYLCASSFLGDGYTFGSGTRLTVV.

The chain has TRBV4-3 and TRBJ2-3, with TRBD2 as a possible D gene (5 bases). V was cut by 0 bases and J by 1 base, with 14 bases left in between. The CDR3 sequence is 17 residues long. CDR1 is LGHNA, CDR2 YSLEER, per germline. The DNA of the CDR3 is TGCGCCAGCAGCCAAGACGCCCCGTCGGAGGGCACAGATACGCAGTATTTT. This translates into CASSQDAPSEGTDTQYF.

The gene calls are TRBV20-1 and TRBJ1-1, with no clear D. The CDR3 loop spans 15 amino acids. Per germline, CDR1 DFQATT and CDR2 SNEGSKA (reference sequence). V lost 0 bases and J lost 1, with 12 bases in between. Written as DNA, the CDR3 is TGCAGTGCTAGAGATCTCAATCCGCGGAACACTGAAGCTTTCTTT. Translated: CSARDLNPRNTEAFF.

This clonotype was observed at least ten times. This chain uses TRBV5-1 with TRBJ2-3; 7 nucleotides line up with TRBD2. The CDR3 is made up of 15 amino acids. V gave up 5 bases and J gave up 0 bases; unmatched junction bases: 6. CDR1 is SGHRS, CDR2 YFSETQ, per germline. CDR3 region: CASRRAGTSTDTQYF. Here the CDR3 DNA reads TGCGCCAGCAGGAGAGCGGGAACTAGCACAGATACGCAGTATTTT.

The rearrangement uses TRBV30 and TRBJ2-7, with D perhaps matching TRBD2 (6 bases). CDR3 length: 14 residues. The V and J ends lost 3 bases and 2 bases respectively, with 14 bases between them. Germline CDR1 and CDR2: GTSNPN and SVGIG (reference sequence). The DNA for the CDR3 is TGTGCCTGGAGGGAGGGGACTGCAACCTACGAGCAGTACTTC. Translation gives CAWREGTATYEQYF.

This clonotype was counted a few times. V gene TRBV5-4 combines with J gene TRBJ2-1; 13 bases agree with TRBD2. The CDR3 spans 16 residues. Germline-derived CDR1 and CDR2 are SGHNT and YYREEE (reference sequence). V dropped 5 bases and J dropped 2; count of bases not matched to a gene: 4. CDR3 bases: TGTGCCAGCAGGCCGGGGACTAGCGGGGCCTACAATGAGCAGTTCTTC. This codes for CASRPGTSGAYNEQFF.

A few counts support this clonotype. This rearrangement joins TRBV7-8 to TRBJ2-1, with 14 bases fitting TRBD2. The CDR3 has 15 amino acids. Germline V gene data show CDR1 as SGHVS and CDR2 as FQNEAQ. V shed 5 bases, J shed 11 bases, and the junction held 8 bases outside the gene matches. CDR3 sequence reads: CASSRTGTSGSKQFF. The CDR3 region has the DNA TGTGCCAGCAGCCGAACCGGGACTAGCGGGAGTAAGCAGTTCTTC.

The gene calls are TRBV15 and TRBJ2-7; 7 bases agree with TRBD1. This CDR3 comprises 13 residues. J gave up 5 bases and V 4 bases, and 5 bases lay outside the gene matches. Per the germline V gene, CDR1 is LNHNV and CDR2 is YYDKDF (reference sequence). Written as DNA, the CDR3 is TGTGCCACCAGCAACCTAGACAGGGACGAGCAGTACTTC. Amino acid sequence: CATSNLDRDEQYF.

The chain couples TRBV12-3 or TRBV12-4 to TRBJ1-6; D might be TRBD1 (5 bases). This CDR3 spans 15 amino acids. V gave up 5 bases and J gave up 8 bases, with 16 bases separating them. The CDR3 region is CASSPRRGRDSPLHF. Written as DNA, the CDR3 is TGTGCCAGCAGTCCCCGGAGGGGTAGGGATTCACCCCTCCACTTT.

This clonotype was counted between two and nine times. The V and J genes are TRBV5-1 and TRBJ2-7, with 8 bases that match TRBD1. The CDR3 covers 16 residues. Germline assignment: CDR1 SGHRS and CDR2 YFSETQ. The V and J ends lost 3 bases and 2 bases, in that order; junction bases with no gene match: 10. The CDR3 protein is CASSSGTGTGTYEQYF. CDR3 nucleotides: TGCGCCAGCAGCTCGGGAACCGGGACAGGTACCTACGAGCAGTACTTC.

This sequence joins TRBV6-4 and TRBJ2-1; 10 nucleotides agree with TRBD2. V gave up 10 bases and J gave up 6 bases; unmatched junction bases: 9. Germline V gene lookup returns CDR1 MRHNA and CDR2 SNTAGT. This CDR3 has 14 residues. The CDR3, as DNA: TGTGCCACCCAACCTAGCGGGAGAAGCAATGAGCAGTTCTTC. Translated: CATQPSGRSNEQFF.

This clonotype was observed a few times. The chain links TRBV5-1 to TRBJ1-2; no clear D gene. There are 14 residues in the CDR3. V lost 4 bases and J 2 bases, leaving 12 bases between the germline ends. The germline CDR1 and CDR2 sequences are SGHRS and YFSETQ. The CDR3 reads CASSTQDANYGYTF. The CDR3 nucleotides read TGCGCCAGCAGCACCCAAGACGCGAACTATGGCTACACCTTC.

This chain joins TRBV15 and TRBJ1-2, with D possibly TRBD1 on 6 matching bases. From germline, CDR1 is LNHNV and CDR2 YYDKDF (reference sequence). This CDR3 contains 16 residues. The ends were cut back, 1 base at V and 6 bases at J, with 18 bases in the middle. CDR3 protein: CATSRAGAGAVDGYTF. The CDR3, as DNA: TGTGCCACCAGCAGAGCGGGAGCGGGGGCTGTCGATGGCTACACCTTC.

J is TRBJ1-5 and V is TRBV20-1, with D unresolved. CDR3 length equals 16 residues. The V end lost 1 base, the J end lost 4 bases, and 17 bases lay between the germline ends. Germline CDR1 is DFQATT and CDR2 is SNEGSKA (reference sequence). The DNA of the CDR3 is TGCAGTGCTAGAGCCGCGGACTCCACCCCAAATCAGCCCCAGCATTTT. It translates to CSARAADSTPNQPQHF.

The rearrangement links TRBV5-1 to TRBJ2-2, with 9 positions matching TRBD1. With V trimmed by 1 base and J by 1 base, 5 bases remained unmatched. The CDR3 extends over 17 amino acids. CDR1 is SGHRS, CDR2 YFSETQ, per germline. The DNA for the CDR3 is TGCGCCAGCAGCTTGCCGGTGGACAGGGGGAACACCGGGGAGCTGTTTTTT. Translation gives CASSLPVDRGNTGELFF.

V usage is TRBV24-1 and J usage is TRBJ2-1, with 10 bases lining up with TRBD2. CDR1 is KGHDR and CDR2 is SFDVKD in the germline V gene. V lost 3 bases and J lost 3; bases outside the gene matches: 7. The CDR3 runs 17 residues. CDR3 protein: CATSDTGTSAHYNEQFF. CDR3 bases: TGTGCCACCAGTGATACCGGGACTAGCGCCCACTACAATGAGCAGTTCTTC.

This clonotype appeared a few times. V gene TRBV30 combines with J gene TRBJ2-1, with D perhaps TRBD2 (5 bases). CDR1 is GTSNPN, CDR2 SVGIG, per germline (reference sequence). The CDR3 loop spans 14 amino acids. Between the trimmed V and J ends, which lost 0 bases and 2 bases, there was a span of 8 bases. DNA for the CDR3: TGTGCCTGGAGTGTGGGCGGGCCCTACAATGAGCAGTTCTTC. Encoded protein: CAWSVGGPYNEQFF. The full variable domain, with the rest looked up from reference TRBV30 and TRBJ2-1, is SQTIHQWPATLVQPVGSPLSLECTVEGTSNPNLYWYRQAAGRGLQLLFYSVGIGQISSEVPQNLSASRPQDRQFILSSKKLLLSDSGFYLCAWSVGGPYNEQFFGPGTRLTVL.

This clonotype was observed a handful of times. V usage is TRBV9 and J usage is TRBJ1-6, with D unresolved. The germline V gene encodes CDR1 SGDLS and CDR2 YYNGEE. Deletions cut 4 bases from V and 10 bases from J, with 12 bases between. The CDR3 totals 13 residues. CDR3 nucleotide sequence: TGTGCCAGCAGCCTCGACAATAGGTCACCCCTCCACTTT. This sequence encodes CASSLDNRSPLHF.

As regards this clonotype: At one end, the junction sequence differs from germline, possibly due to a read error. DNA for the CDR3: TGTGCCAGCAGTTTGAAAGCCGGGACTGGAGCTTTCTTT. As protein: CASSLKAGTGAFF. The chain uses TRBV12-3 or TRBV12-4 and TRBJ1-1, with D maybe TRBD1 (5 bases). This CDR3 comprises 13 residues.

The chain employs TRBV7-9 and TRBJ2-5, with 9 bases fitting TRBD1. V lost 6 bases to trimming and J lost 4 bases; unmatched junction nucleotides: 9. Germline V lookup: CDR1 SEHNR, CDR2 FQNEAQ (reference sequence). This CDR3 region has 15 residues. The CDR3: CASRSDRGVGETQYF. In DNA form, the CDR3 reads TGTGCCAGCAGATCGGACAGGGGAGTTGGAGAGACCCAGTACTTC.